The text below deals with one T cell receptor (beta chain). Profiled with immunoSEQ multiplex PCR; TCRdb holds only in-frame clones, not every one. The table lists about 86,000 clones, about 90% of them singletons. The sample comes from a study of OX40 agonist ivuxolimab in advanced cancers. CDR3 length: 14 residues. V lost 0 bases and J 1 base, leaving 6 bases between the germline ends. The germline V gene has CDR1 LGHNA and CDR2 YNFKEQ. The clonotype originates from an adult with an advanced solid tumor such as melanoma, head and neck, liver or kidney cancer. Here the sequenced sample was CD4+ or CD8+ T cells sorted from blood, taken in a trial of the OX40 agonist ivuxolimab. The chain carries TRBV4-2 and TRBJ2-5; unclear D gene. CDR3 loop: CASSQEGVQETQYF. Written as DNA, the CDR3 is TGTGCCAGCAGCCAAGAGGGCGTCCAAGAGACCCAGTACTTC.